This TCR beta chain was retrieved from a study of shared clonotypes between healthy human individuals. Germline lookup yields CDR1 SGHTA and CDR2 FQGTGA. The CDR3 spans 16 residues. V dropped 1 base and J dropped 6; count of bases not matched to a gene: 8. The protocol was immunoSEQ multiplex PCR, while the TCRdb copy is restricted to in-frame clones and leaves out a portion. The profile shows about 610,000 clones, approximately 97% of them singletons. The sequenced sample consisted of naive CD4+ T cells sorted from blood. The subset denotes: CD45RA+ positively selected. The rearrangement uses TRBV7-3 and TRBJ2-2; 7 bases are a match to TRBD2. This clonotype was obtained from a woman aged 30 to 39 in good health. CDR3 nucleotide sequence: TGTGCCAGCAGCTTAAACGGCGGGAGTGAGGCCGGGGAGCTGTTTTTT. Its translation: CASSLNGGSEAGELFF.